The 23 T cell receptor beta chains listed next were all sequenced from one sample in a study of PD-1 blockade in classical Hodgkin lymphoma. TCRdb's copy holds only in-frame clones and misses some; the assay was immunoSEQ multiplex PCR. The sample lists 15,000 to 20,000 clones; just over 70% were seen once. Noted time point: cycle 4 day 1 (C4D1), after more than five weeks of nivolumab. Every patient experienced relapse after autologous stem cell transplantation, and brentuximab vedotin exposure varied. Magnetic negative selection was used to purify CD4+ T cells from thawed PBMCs. The source was CD4+ T cells from blood, collected before the fourth cycle of nivolumab. The source is a human donor with classical Hodgkin lymphoma.

By frequency in the sample, this clone is medium-sized. The J gene is TRBJ1-1, the V gene TRBV2; perhaps TRBD1 as D (5 bases). Germline V gene data show CDR1 as SNHLY and CDR2 as FYNNEI. Trimming pared 7 bases from V and 5 bases from J, leaving 17 bases between. The CDR3 runs 14 residues. The CDR3 protein is CASNYGGRGTEAFF. The DNA for the CDR3 is TGTGCCAGCAACTACGGGGGGAGGGGAACTGAAGCTTTCTTT.

The J gene is TRBJ1-4, the V gene TRBV4-2; unclear D gene. V lost 0 bases to trimming and J lost 1 base, with 21 bases between them. Germline values: CDR1 LGHNA, CDR2 YNFKEQ. This CDR3 comprises 20 residues. The CDR3 loop reads CASSQDLLAVLSGTNEKLFF. The DNA for the CDR3 is TGTGCCAGCAGCCAAGATCTTTTAGCGGTTCTTAGTGGAACTAATGAAAAACTGTTTTTT.

This clone was detected a few times. The chain is built from TRBV6-1 and TRBJ1-1; D might be TRBD1 (5 bases). V lost 2 bases and J 3 bases, leaving 10 bases between the germline ends. This CDR3 spans 14 amino acids. CDR1 and CDR2 from the germline V gene are MNHNS and SASEGT. CDR3 sequence (DNA): TGTGCCAGCAGTGAATATGGGGGGGACACTGAAGCTTTCTTT. Residues: CASSEYGGDTEAFF.

The chain uses TRBV30 and TRBJ1-6; D ambiguous. Germline values: CDR1 GTSNPN, CDR2 SVGIG (reference sequence). The CDR3 consists of 14 residues. The germline V and J ends were trimmed by 0 bases and 3 bases, with 6 bases remaining between them. The CDR3 loop is CAWSVQLYNSPLHF. In DNA form, the CDR3 reads TGTGCCTGGAGTGTACAACTCTATAATTCACCCCTCCACTTT.

The chain employs TRBV7-6 and TRBJ2-3, with D possibly being TRBD1 (6 bases). V was cut by 1 base and J by 2 bases, with 10 bases left in between. CDR1 and CDR2 (germline): SGHVS, FNYEAQ. This CDR3 has 15 residues. CDR3 sequence reads: CASSLVWDNTDTQYF. The CDR3 DNA follows: TGTGCCAGCAGCTTAGTTTGGGACAACACAGATACGCAGTATTTT.

The chain carries TRBV27 and TRBJ2-3; 9 bases match TRBD2. The CDR3 covers 16 residues. Germline V gene data show CDR1 as MNHEY and CDR2 as SMNVEV (reference sequence). Trimming cost V 1 base and J 1 base; bases outside gene matches: 3. The CDR3 DNA reads TGTGCCAGCAGTTTATGGTTAGCGGGAGGCACAGATACGCAGTATTTT. Amino acids: CASSLWLAGGTDTQYF.

This clone was observed a few times. The chain recombines TRBV5-1 with TRBJ1-1, with D possibly matching TRBD1 (5 bases). CDR1 is SGHRS, CDR2 YFSETQ, per germline. V lost 5 bases, J lost 0 bases, and 8 bases lay in between. The CDR3 has 13 amino acids. This CDR3 is CASRSGMNTEAFF. The CDR3 nucleotides are TGCGCCAGCAGATCAGGGATGAACACTGAAGCTTTCTTT.

This clone was observed a few times. The chain is built from TRBV11-2 and TRBJ1-1; weak D call: TRBD1 (5 bases). The germline gives CDR1 SGHAT, CDR2 FQNNGV. CDR3 size: 14 residues. Deletions cut 1 base from V and 5 bases from J, with 11 bases between. Written as DNA, the CDR3 is TGTGCCAGCAGCTTAGGCCAGGGAAGTACTGAAGCTTTCTTT. Residues: CASSLGQGSTEAFF.

This chain uses TRBV5-8 with TRBJ2-7; D remains ambiguous. The germline V gene has CDR1 SGHTS and CDR2 YDEGEE. Deletions cut 1 base from V and 0 bases from J, with 11 bases between. The CDR3 totals 15 residues. The CDR3 loop reads CASSLQGSGSYEQYF. The DNA for the CDR3 is TGTGCCAGCAGCTTGCAAGGGTCAGGCTCCTACGAGCAGTACTTC. Full variable domain (rest looked up from reference TRBV5-8 and TRBJ2-7): EAGVTQSPTHLIKTRGQQATLRCSPISGHTSVYWYQQALGLGLQFLLWYDEGEERNRGNFPPRFSGRQFPNYSSELNVNALELEDSALYLCASSLQGSGSYEQYFGPGTRLTVT.

V is TRBV30 and J is TRBJ1-5; no clear D. Trimming left V 2 bases short and J 0 bases short, with 11 bases between. CDR3 length: 15 residues. Germline assignment: CDR1 GTSNPN and CDR2 SVGIG (reference sequence). The CDR3 loop reads CAWSRGIYSNQPQHF. The DNA of the CDR3 is TGTGCCTGGAGTCGAGGGATCTATAGCAATCAGCCCCAGCATTTT.

This clone was picked up a small number of times. The CDR3 DNA sequence: TGTGCCAGTAGTCCGGCAGGGGTTGCCACTGAAGCTTTCTTT. Protein sequence: CASSPAGVATEAFF. The chain couples TRBV19 to TRBJ1-1, with a possible D match to TRBD1 (6 bases). The CDR3 length is 14 residues. V lost 5 bases and J lost 4, with 14 bases in between. Germline CDR1 and CDR2: LNHDA and SQIVND (reference sequence).

Only one count was recorded for this clone. The chain carries TRBV6-6 and TRBJ1-5; D might be TRBD1 (5 bases). The CDR3 covers 13 residues. The V gene's germline CDR1 is MNHNY and CDR2 SVGAGI (reference sequence). Deletions cut 4 bases from V and 4 bases from J, with 8 bases between. Written as DNA, the CDR3 is TGTGCCAGCAGTTTCGGGGGAAATCAGCCCCAGCATTTT. The encoded protein is CASSFGGNQPQHF.

This chain connects TRBV2 to TRBJ1-1; D uncertain. CDR1 SNHLY and CDR2 FYNNEI come from the germline V gene. The CDR3 has 13 residues. With 5 bases removed from V and 6 bases from J, the gap between germline ends came to 13 bases. CDR3 loop: CASSPTDGSEAFF. The DNA for the CDR3 is TGTGCCAGCAGTCCCACCGACGGATCTGAAGCTTTCTTT. Drawing the rest from reference TRBV2 and TRBJ1-1, the complete variable domain is EPEVTQTPSHQVTQMGQEVILRCVPISNHLYFYWYRQILGQKVEFLVSFYNNEISEKSEIFDDQFSVERPDGSNFTLKIRSTKLEDSAMYFCASSPTDGSEAFFGQGTRLTVV.

The gene calls are TRBV6-6 and TRBJ2-3; 8 bases align to TRBD2. This CDR3 has 16 residues. Germline trimming cut 5 bases from V and 2 bases from J; bases unmatched to any gene: 9. The V gene's germline CDR1 is MNHNY and CDR2 SVGAGI (reference sequence). The CDR3 nucleotides read TGTGCCAGCAGTCTAGGGAGCGGGGGACACACAGATACGCAGTATTTT. Its translation is CASSLGSGGHTDTQYF.

The V call is TRBV5-1, the J call TRBJ2-1; TRBD2 matches at 8 bases. This CDR3 spans 14 amino acids. Looked up from germline, CDR1 is SGHRS and CDR2 is YFSETQ. The CDR3 bases are TGCGCAAGCGGCGGGGGGTACTACTACAATGAGCAGTTCTTC. As protein: CASGGGYYYNEQFF.

This clone occurred once. The chain couples TRBV19 to TRBJ1-1, with a tentative D call TRBD1 (6 bases). Germline V CDR1 and CDR2: LNHDA, SQIVND (reference sequence). The length of the CDR3 is 14 residues. Trimming removed 7 bases at V and 0 bases at J, with 12 bases between. The CDR3: CASTIGQLNTEAFF. For the CDR3, the DNA is TGTGCCAGTACCATAGGACAGTTGAACACTGAAGCTTTCTTT.

The V call is TRBV4-2, the J call TRBJ1-2; 11 bases fit TRBD1. This CDR3 is 17 amino acids long. Losses at the gene ends were 1 base for V and 1 base for J; bases not matched to a gene: 5. The germline CDR1 and CDR2 sequences are LGHNA and YNFKEQ. CDR3 amino acids: CASSQGGQGVNNYGYTF. The CDR3 DNA follows: TGTGCCAGCAGCCAAGGGGGACAGGGGGTTAATAACTATGGCTACACCTTC.

The chain recombines TRBV10-3 with TRBJ2-2; no clear D. This CDR3 is 13 amino acids long. Germline V lookup: CDR1 ENHRY, CDR2 SYGVKD. Trimming cost V 6 bases and J 4 bases, with 9 bases left between them. The CDR3 is CAIRAVLTGELFF. For the CDR3, the DNA is TGTGCCATCAGGGCCGTACTCACCGGGGAGCTGTTTTTT.

This clone was detected a few times. For the CDR3, the DNA is TGCGCCAGCAGCGCCACCGGGACTACCCCCGATACGCAGTATTTT. This gives the protein CASSATGTTPDTQYF. The chain carries TRBV5-1 and TRBJ2-3; 7 positions agree with TRBD2. This CDR3 comprises 15 residues. The trim removed 4 bases at V and 6 bases at J, leaving 11 bases unmatched. Germline V gene data show CDR1 as SGHRS and CDR2 as YFSETQ.

By sample fraction, this clone is medium-sized. This chain joins TRBV6-5 and TRBJ1-1, with D unclear. V lost 2 bases and J lost 1, with 8 bases in between. CDR1 is MNHEY and CDR2 is SVGAGI in the germline V gene. CDR3 size: 14 residues. The CDR3 DNA is TGTGCCAGCAGTTACGTAAGGGAGAACACTGAAGCTTTCTTT. It translates to CASSYVRENTEAFF.

The chain joins TRBV18 to TRBJ2-2; maybe TRBD2 (5 bases). This CDR3 has 15 residues. Trimming took 5 bases from V and 1 from J, leaving 11 bases between them. In germline, CDR1 is KGHSH, CDR2 LQKENI. In DNA, the CDR3 is TGTGCCAGCTCAGAGAGGGATATGAACACCGGGGAGCTGTTTTTT. This codes for CASSERDMNTGELFF.

V gene TRBV7-2 combines with J gene TRBJ2-7; TRBD2 matches at 11 bases. After removal of 0 bases from V and 2 bases from J, the junction contained 3 bases not matched to a gene. CDR3 length: 16 residues. CDR1 is SGHTA and CDR2 is FQGNSA in the germline V gene. CDR3 DNA sequence: TGTGCCAGCAGCTTAGCGGGTAGCGGGGGGGCCTACGAGCAGTACTTC. The encoded protein is CASSLAGSGGAYEQYF.

This chain uses TRBV28 with TRBJ2-7, with D tentatively TRBD1 (8 bases). The CDR3 extends over 14 amino acids. From germline, CDR1 is MDHEN and CDR2 SYDVKM. V was shortened by 5 bases and J by 5 bases, with 16 bases between the two germline ends. CDR3 sequence: CASSLGQGLHEQYF. CDR3 bases: TGTGCCAGCAGTCTAGGACAGGGACTACACGAGCAGTACTTC.